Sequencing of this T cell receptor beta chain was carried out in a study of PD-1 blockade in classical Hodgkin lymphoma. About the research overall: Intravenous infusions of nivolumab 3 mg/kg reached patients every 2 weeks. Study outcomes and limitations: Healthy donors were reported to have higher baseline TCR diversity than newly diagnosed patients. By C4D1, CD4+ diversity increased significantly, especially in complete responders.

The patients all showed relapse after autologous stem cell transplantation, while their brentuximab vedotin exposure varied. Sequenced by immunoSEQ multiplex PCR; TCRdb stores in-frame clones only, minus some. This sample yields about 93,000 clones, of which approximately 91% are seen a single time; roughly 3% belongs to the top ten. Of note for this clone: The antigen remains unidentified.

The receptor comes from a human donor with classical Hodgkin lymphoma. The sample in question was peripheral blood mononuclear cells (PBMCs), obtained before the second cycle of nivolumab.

The CDR3 DNA is TGTGCCAGCAGTTTGATGGAAGGGTATCAGCCCCAGCATTTT. It codes for CASSLMEGYQPQHF. The chain employs TRBV28 and TRBJ1-5; no firm D call. Germline CDR1 is MDHEN and CDR2 is SYDVKM. Trimming left V 3 bases short and J 5 bases short, with 11 bases between. CDR3 length: 14 residues.